The 2 T cell receptor beta chains presented below share a single source sample, sequenced in a study of shared clonotypes between healthy human individuals. Sequenced by immunoSEQ multiplex PCR; TCRdb stores in-frame clones only, minus some. Among about 1.9 million clones, about 94% were seen once, and the ten largest hold approximately 1.6%. CD8 cells regarded as naive lacked CD45RO, were positively chosen for CCR7, and omitted terminally differentiated effector memory CD45RA+ cells. The sample comprised naive CD8+ T cells from PBMCs. These receptor sequences come from a man between 18 and 29 years old in good health. Some clones in this sample may be carry-over from other donors' samples.

With regard to this clone: This sample includes further DNA sequences coding for the same CDR3. The chain is built from TRBV29-1 and TRBJ1-2; TRBD1 aligns across 7 bases. Trimming at V came to 2 bases and at J to 2 bases, leaving 2 bases not matched to a gene. This CDR3 contains 13 residues. Looked up from germline, CDR1 is SQVTM and CDR2 is ANQGSEA. The CDR3 DNA is TGCAGCGTTGAAACAGGGGCAAACTATGGCTACACCTTC. As protein: CSVETGANYGYTF.

The rearrangement joins TRBV7-8 to TRBJ1-5, with D perhaps TRBD1 (5 bases). This CDR3 is 15 amino acids long. V dropped 5 bases and J dropped 3 bases, with 14 bases sitting between them. The V gene's germline CDR1 is SGHVS and CDR2 FQNEAQ. The CDR3: CASSPTGGTNQPQHF. CDR3 nucleotide sequence: TGTGCCAGCAGCCCAACCGGGGGAACCAATCAGCCCCAGCATTTT.